These T cell receptor beta chains were read from a single sample in a study of cytomegalovirus exposure and HLA in healthy donors. Profiled with immunoSEQ multiplex PCR; TCRdb holds only in-frame clones, not every one. The data show 130,000 or so clones, with almost 85% seen just once and approximately 1.9% held by the top ten. Material for sequencing was PBMCs. These receptors originate from a woman in her thirties or forties in good health and CMV-seronegative. Each CDR3 is given with its conserved first and last residue. The D gene is left open where the match is weak. Rows may omit the clone size; those that give it use once, few, many or a size class.

>TRBJ1-5|NA|TRBV28|NA
TGTGCCAGCAGACGGAGCGGGGGTAATCAGCCCCAGCATTTT
CASRRSGGNQPQHF
>TRBJ2-3|NA|TRBV9|TRBD2
TGTGCCAGCAGCGTAGTTTCCGTAGCGGGCGCTAGCACAGATACGCAGTATTTT
CASSVVSVAGASTDTQYF
>TRBJ2-5|NA|TRBV10-1|TRBD2
TGCGCCAGCAGTGGGGCACTAGCGGGAGGAGAGACCCAGTACTTC
CASSGALAGGETQYF
>TRBJ2-7|few|TRBV7-2|TRBD2
TGTGCCAGCAGCTTTGGGGGGGGCTCCTACGAGCAGTACTTC
CASSFGGGSYEQYF
>TRBJ2-1|NA|TRBV5-1|NA
TGCGCCAGCAGGAAGTCGGGGGAAACGAGCGGTGAGCAGTTCTTC
CASRKSGETSGEQFF
>TRBJ1-1|NA|TRBV6-6|NA
TGTGCCAGCAGTTACGGGAGTGGACAGAGGAACACTGAAGCTTTCTTT
CASSYGSGQRNTEAFF
>TRBJ2-1|few|TRBV11-2|TRBD2
TGTGCCAGCAGCTTAGTAAGCGGGAGGGGGTACAATGAGCAGTTCTTC
CASSLVSGRGYNEQFF
>TRBJ2-3|NA|TRBV6-5|TRBD2
TGTGCCAGCAGGCGAGCGGGAGTGGGCACAGATACGCAGTATTTT
CASRRAGVGTDTQYF
>TRBJ2-1|NA|TRBV5-1|TRBD2
TGCGCCAGCAGCCCCCTAGCGGGCCTCAATGAGCAGTTCTTC
CASSPLAGLNEQFF
>TRBJ1-5|NA|TRBV6-5|TRBD1
TGTGCCAGCAGCTCCGACAGGGGTCTTTTTCAGCCCCAGCATTTT
CASSSDRGLFQPQHF
>TRBJ2-2|NA|TRBV2|TRBD2
TGTGCCAGCAGACTCGGACTAGCGAGGAACACCGGGGAGCTGTTTTTT
CASRLGLARNTGELFF
>TRBJ1-1|NA|TRBV6-5|NA
TGTGCCAGCAGTTATACGCGGGGGGAGGACACTGAAGCTTTCTTT
CASSYTRGEDTEAFF
>TRBJ2-1|NA|TRBV12-1|NA
TGTGCCAGCAGCACTCCCGGACTAGCGGTTTTAAATGAGCAGTTCTTC
CASSTPGLAVLNEQFF
>TRBJ1-4|NA|TRBV7-2|TRBD1
TGTGCCAGCAGCTTAAATTTTAGGGGGCGCCTTGGGGGCGAAAAACTGTTTTTT
CASSLNFRGRLGGEKLFF
>TRBJ1-1|NA|TRBV29-1|TRBD1
TGCAGCGTTGAAGATCTGACAGGGGGTGGTACTGAAGCTTTCTTT
CSVEDLTGGGTEAFF
>TRBJ2-5|NA|TRBV7-3|TRBD2
TGTGCCAGCAGCTTTATAGCGGGCGGGGAGACCCAGTACTTC
CASSFIAGGETQYF
>TRBJ1-4|NA|TRBV5-1|NA
TGCGCCAGCAGCTTGGTCCCCGCTCGGGGGGAAAAACTGTTTTTT
CASSLVPARGEKLFF
>TRBJ2-7|NA|TRBV11-2|NA
TGTGCCAGCAGCTTAAAAAAGGCAGGGGATCCTTACGAGCAGTACTTC
CASSLKKAGDPYEQYF
>TRBJ2-7|few|TRBV7-9|NA
TGTGCCAGCAGCAAACGGGAATTCTACGAGCAGTACTTC
CASSKREFYEQYF
>TRBJ1-5|once|TRBV7-2|NA
TGTGCCAGCAGCTTATGGGAGGGTCAGCCCCAGCATTTT
CASSLWEGQPQHF
>TRBJ2-5|NA|TRBV10-3|NA
TGTGCCATCAGTGAGGGTCGGGTGGAAGAGACCCAGTACTTC
CAISEGRVEETQYF
>TRBJ1-2|NA|TRBV6-5|NA
TGTGCCAGCAGAATAACAGGGATGGGTTCAGTCGACACCTTC
CASRITGMGSVDTF
>TRBJ1-3|NA|TRBV28|NA
TGTGCCAGCAGTTTACGGAGCTCTGGAAACACCATATATTTT
CASSLRSSGNTIYF
>TRBJ1-2|NA|TRBV19|NA
TGTGCCAGTAGTATAACCGAACGGGACTATGGCTACACCTTC
CASSITERDYGYTF
>TRBJ2-1|NA|TRBV7-3|TRBD2
TGTGCCAGCAGCTTATCCGCGTTAGCGGGAGGGCCGATGAATGAGCAGTTCTTC
CASSLSALAGGPMNEQFF
>TRBJ2-5|NA|TRBV9|TRBD2
TGTGCCAGCAGCGGTGGTAGCGGGTACCAAGAGACCCAGTACTTC
CASSGGSGYQETQYF
>TRBJ2-1|NA|TRBV28|TRBD2
TGTGCCAGCATTGTGACTAGCGGGAGGGCCGGAGATGAGCAGTTCTTC
CASIVTSGRAGDEQFF
>TRBJ2-1|NA|TRBV29-1|NA
TGCAGCGTTGAAACCCAGCGGAGCTACAATGAGCAGTTCTTC
CSVETQRSYNEQFF
>TRBJ2-3|NA|TRBV7-3|TRBD2
TGTGCCAGCAGCTACGGACTAGCGGGGCTTACAGATACGCAGTATTTT
CASSYGLAGLTDTQYF
>TRBJ2-3|NA|TRBV28|NA
TGTGCCAGCAGTTTTAAACTGATTTACACAGATACGCAGTATTTT
CASSFKLIYTDTQYF
>TRBJ2-7|NA|TRBV2|NA
TGTGCCAGCAGGACAGGGGAGGGATCCTACGAGCAGTACTTC
CASRTGEGSYEQYF
>TRBJ2-3|NA|TRBV9|NA
TGTGCCAGCAGCGTAGGAGAGGTATCCACAGATACGCAGTATTTT
CASSVGEVSTDTQYF
>TRBJ2-1|NA|TRBV14|NA
TGTGCCAGCAGCCAAGTGGTCGGGGGAGTCTATGAGCAGCTCTTC
CASSQVVGGVYEQLF
>TRBJ2-2|few|TRBV4-1|TRBD2
TGCGCCAGCAGCCAAGCTAGCGGGCCTACGAACACCGGGGAGCTGTTTTTT
CASSQASGPTNTGELFF
>TRBJ1-5|NA|TRBV23-1|TRBD1
TGCGCCAGCAGTCCGTGGACAGGGCCGCCCCAGCATTTT
CASSPWTGPPQHF
>TRBJ2-2|NA|TRBV10-3|TRBD2
TGTGCCATCAGAGGGACTACCGCGGACACCGGGGAGCTGTTTTTT
CAIRGTTADTGELFF
>TRBJ1-2|once|TRBV4-1|NA
TGCGCCAGCAGCCGTTTTAGACAGCTACAGAACTATGGCTACACCTTC
CASSRFRQLQNYGYTF
>TRBJ1-2|NA|TRBV6-5|NA
TGTGCCAGCAGCCCAAACGCGGACTCCCTAGGTGGCTACACCTTC
CASSPNADSLGGYTF
>TRBJ2-6|NA|TRBV5-4|TRBD1
TGTGCCAGCAGCGGGACAGGGGGGTCTTCTGGGGCCAACGTCCTGACTTTC
CASSGTGGSSGANVLTF
>TRBJ1-2|NA|TRBV4-1|NA
TGCGCCAGCAGCCAGACAGGAATCTATGGCTACACCTTC
CASSQTGIYGYTF
>TRBJ1-4|NA|TRBV4-2|NA
TGTGCCAGCAGCCAAGAGGGTTGGAGTAATGAAAAACTGTTTTTT
CASSQEGWSNEKLFF
>TRBJ2-2|NA|TRBV6-5|TRBD2
TGTGCCAGCAGTCTACTAGCGGTCCGCACCGGGGAGCTGTTTTTT
CASSLLAVRTGELFF
>TRBJ2-2|NA|TRBV6-5|NA
TGTGCCGCGACATGGGGGCCAGGGGCCGCCGGGGAGCTGTTTTTT
CAATWGPGAAGELFF
>TRBJ2-5|NA|TRBV11-2|TRBD1
TGTGCCAGCAGCTTTCTGACAGGGGGGCGCCAAGAGACCCAGTACTTC
CASSFLTGGRQETQYF
>TRBJ2-7|NA|TRBV30|TRBD1
TGTGCCTGGAGTGTCCCGGGACAGCCCTACGAGCAGTACTTC
CAWSVPGQPYEQYF
>TRBJ1-2|NA|TRBV28|NA
TGTGCCAGCAGGAGGGCCTCAAGGGGCTACACCTTC
CASRRASRGYTF
>TRBJ1-1|NA|TRBV28|NA
TGTGCCAGCAGAGAACAGGGTAGGGCCCCTGAAGCTTTCTTT
CASREQGRAPEAFF
>TRBJ1-2|medium-sized|TRBV5-5|TRBD1
TGTGCCAGCAGAGACCGGACAGGGGATTATGGCTACACCTTC
CASRDRTGDYGYTF
>TRBJ2-5|few|TRBV27|TRBD2
TGTGCCAGCAGTCTAGGGGCGGGGGGGCAAGAGACCCAGTACTTC
CASSLGAGGQETQYF